A single sample gave rise to the 20 T cell receptor beta chains below, sequenced in a study of blood T cell repertoires in COVID-19. Method: immunoSEQ multiplex PCR; TCRdb's copy keeps in-frame clones and lacks some. The sample has some 42,000 clones; about nine tenths are singletons. Sequencing was done on a sample of peripheral blood. The receptor set was obtained from a human donor in a cohort sampled during active COVID-19.

The chain is built from TRBV28 and TRBJ2-3, with TRBD2 identical over 8 bases. CDR1 and CDR2 from the germline V gene are MDHEN and SYDVKM. After removal of 2 bases from V and 5 bases from J, the junction contained 3 bases not matched to a gene. This CDR3 is built from 14 residues. CDR3 region: CASSLAGGRDTQYF. The CDR3 DNA follows: TGTGCCAGCAGTTTAGCGGGAGGACGAGATACGCAGTATTTT.

The V and J genes are TRBV19 and TRBJ1-1; no reliable D call. The V gene's germline CDR1 is LNHDA and CDR2 SQIVND (reference sequence). V lost 5 bases, J lost 0 bases, and 10 bases lay in between. This CDR3 contains 14 residues. CDR3: CASSLRALNTEAFF. CDR3 in DNA: TGTGCCAGTAGTCTGAGGGCTCTGAACACTGAAGCTTTCTTT.

The gene calls are TRBV28 and TRBJ1-1, with 7 bases matching TRBD1. CDR3 size: 15 residues. Looked up from germline, CDR1 is MDHEN and CDR2 is SYDVKM. Germline trimming cut 2 bases from V and 4 bases from J; bases unmatched to any gene: 7. CDR3 region: CASSLRLQGSTEAFF. The CDR3 coding sequence is TGTGCCAGCAGTTTACGGCTACAGGGGAGCACTGAAGCTTTCTTT.

The chain carries TRBV2 and TRBJ2-4, with D maybe TRBD1 (5 bases). CDR3 length: 14 amino acids. V lost 11 bases to trimming and J lost 0 bases, with 14 bases between them. Per germline, CDR1 SNHLY and CDR2 FYNNEI. The CDR3 loop reads CAGAWGGAKNIQYF. The CDR3 DNA follows: TGTGCCGGCGCGTGGGGCGGAGCCAAAAACATTCAGTACTTC.

This clone was counted only a few times. The chain recombines TRBV6-2 or TRBV6-3 with TRBJ2-2; 7 nucleotides match TRBD1. The CDR3 length is 15 residues. The ends lost 6 bases at V and 0 bases at J; junction bases unmatched: 4. The germline gives CDR1 MNHEY, CDR2 SVGEGT. The CDR3 nucleotides read TGTGCCAGCAGCTCCGGGACAGCGAACACCGGGGAGCTGTTTTTT. Its protein product is CASSSGTANTGELFF.

This clone was detected once. This chain links TRBV12-3 or TRBV12-4 with TRBJ1-2; D perhaps matches TRBD1 (6 bases). Trimming stripped 6 bases from V and 4 bases from J, with 9 bases between. The CDR3 has 12 residues. CDR3 in amino acids: CASRAGAYGYTF. Here the CDR3 DNA reads TGTGCCAGCAGGGCAGGGGCCTATGGCTACACCTTC.

The chain uses TRBV7-8 and TRBJ2-5; D call uncertain. From germline, CDR1 is SGHVS and CDR2 FQNEAQ. This CDR3 has 15 residues. V was clipped by 3 bases and J by 0 bases, with 11 bases between them. CDR3 DNA sequence: TGTGCCAGCAGCTTTTCCACCGGGTACCAAGAGACCCAGTACTTC. Translation: CASSFSTGYQETQYF.

The chain is built from TRBV10-3 and TRBJ2-1; 15 nucleotides align to TRBD2. The CDR3 has 16 amino acids. V trimming: 10 bases; J trimming: 5 bases; junction bases outside the gene matches: 9. The V gene's germline CDR1 is ENHRY and CDR2 SYGVKD. The CDR3 DNA reads TGTGCCACCAGGACTAGCGGGAGGGCTCAGGACAATGAGCAGTTCTTC. Translating gives CATRTSGRAQDNEQFF.

The rearrangement uses TRBV28 and TRBJ2-7; maybe TRBD1 (6 bases). Germline V gives CDR1 MDHEN, CDR2 SYDVKM. The germline V and J ends were trimmed by 6 bases and 0 bases, with 15 bases remaining between them. This CDR3 region has 15 residues. CDR3 sequence reads: CASSRQAQSSYEQYF. The CDR3, as DNA: TGTGCCAGCAGCCGACAGGCCCAGAGCTCCTACGAGCAGTACTTC.

The chain couples TRBV4-1 to TRBJ2-5; D perhaps matches TRBD1 (6 bases). Germline loops: CDR1 MGHRA, CDR2 YSYEKL. The ends were cut back, 4 bases at V and 5 bases at J, with 11 bases in the middle. This CDR3 region has 13 residues. The CDR3 DNA sequence: TGCGCCAGCAGCCGAGTCAGGGGTGAGACCCAGTACTTC. Translation: CASSRVRGETQYF.

The V gene is TRBV28, the J gene TRBJ2-7; 8 positions match TRBD1. Germline CDR1 is MDHEN and CDR2 is SYDVKM. The CDR3 consists of 15 residues. Losses at the gene ends were 6 bases for V and 6 bases for J; bases not matched to a gene: 13. The CDR3 spells CASRKTGAMGSEQYF. CDR3 coding DNA: TGTGCCAGCAGGAAGACAGGGGCCATGGGAAGCGAGCAGTACTTC.

This chain connects TRBV27 to TRBJ2-7; D unresolved. This CDR3 spans 13 amino acids. The V end was cut by 4 bases, the J end by 3 bases, with 10 bases between. CDR1 is MNHEY and CDR2 is SMNVEV in the germline V gene (reference sequence). CDR3 DNA: TGTGCCAGCAGTTGGGCCGTGGGCTACGAGCAGTACTTC. Encoded protein: CASSWAVGYEQYF.

The chain has TRBV3-1 (or the pseudogene TRBV3-2) and TRBJ1-2; D remains ambiguous. The CDR3 extends over 11 amino acids. The V end was cut by 0 bases, the J end by 8 bases, with 4 bases between. Germline V gene data show CDR1 as LGHDT and CDR2 as YNNKEL (reference sequence). The CDR3 DNA reads as TGTGCCAGCAGCCAAGAGACAGGCTACACCTTC. Protein product: CASSQETGYTF.

The chain recombines TRBV7-8 with TRBJ2-7; D might be TRBD1 (6 bases). Germline values: CDR1 SGHVS, CDR2 FQNEAQ. CDR3 length: 14 residues. V was pared by 1 base and J by 3 bases, with 10 bases between. CDR3 DNA sequence: TGTGCCAGCAGCTTAGAGGGGGTGAGCTACGAGCAGTACTTC. Amino acids: CASSLEGVSYEQYF.

This clone has just a few counts. V usage is TRBV28 and J usage is TRBJ1-1; D is uncertain. V shed 8 bases and J shed 5 bases, with 9 bases lying between them. Germline values: CDR1 MDHEN, CDR2 SYDVKM. The CDR3 is 11 amino acids. The CDR3 region is CASGLGTEAFF. The CDR3, as DNA: TGTGCCAGCGGCCTAGGTACTGAAGCTTTCTTT.

This rearrangement joins TRBV19 to TRBJ1-6; perhaps TRBD1 as D (5 bases). The CDR3 loop spans 17 amino acids. From germline, CDR1 is LNHDA and CDR2 SQIVND (reference sequence). V lost 3 bases, J lost 7 bases, and 19 bases lay in between. CDR3 sequence (DNA): TGTGCCAGTAGTATCCGGGACTCCGTTCTGAGGAATTCACCCCTCCACTTT. Amino acid sequence: CASSIRDSVLRNSPLHF.

This clone was seen once. CDR3 amino acids: CASSPIRVGEQFF. The CDR3 DNA is TGTGCCAGCAGCCCCATTCGGGTTGGTGAGCAGTTCTTC. V usage is TRBV7-8 and J usage is TRBJ2-1; the D is unclear. V was trimmed by 5 bases and J by 9 bases, leaving 14 bases between them. This CDR3 has 13 residues. The germline gives CDR1 SGHVS, CDR2 FQNEAQ.

V gene TRBV15 combines with J gene TRBJ1-3, with TRBD1 as a possible D gene (5 bases). Germline V lookup: CDR1 LNHNV, CDR2 YYDKDF (reference sequence). This CDR3 comprises 16 residues. V dropped 3 bases and J dropped 0 bases, with 12 bases sitting between them. CDR3 in DNA: TGTGCCACCAGCAGTCGCCGGGGGAGCTCTGGAAACACCATATATTTT. Its translation: CATSSRRGSSGNTIYF.

The chain recombines TRBV10-3 with TRBJ1-1; no clear D. This CDR3 comprises 13 residues. CDR1 is ENHRY, CDR2 SYGVKD, per germline. Trimming cost V 4 bases and J 2 bases, with 8 bases left between them. The CDR3 is CAISVGANTEAFF. CDR3 coding DNA: TGTGCCATCAGTGTCGGAGCAAACACTGAAGCTTTCTTT.

This chain joins TRBV7-8 and TRBJ2-1; 9 bases align to TRBD2. This CDR3 has 15 residues. Germline V lookup: CDR1 SGHVS, CDR2 FQNEAQ. The junction had 7 bases not matched to a gene; V was cut back by 5 bases and J by 5 bases. The CDR3 spells CASSRRLAADNEQFF. In DNA form, the CDR3 reads TGTGCCAGCAGCCGGCGACTAGCGGCTGACAATGAGCAGTTCTTC.